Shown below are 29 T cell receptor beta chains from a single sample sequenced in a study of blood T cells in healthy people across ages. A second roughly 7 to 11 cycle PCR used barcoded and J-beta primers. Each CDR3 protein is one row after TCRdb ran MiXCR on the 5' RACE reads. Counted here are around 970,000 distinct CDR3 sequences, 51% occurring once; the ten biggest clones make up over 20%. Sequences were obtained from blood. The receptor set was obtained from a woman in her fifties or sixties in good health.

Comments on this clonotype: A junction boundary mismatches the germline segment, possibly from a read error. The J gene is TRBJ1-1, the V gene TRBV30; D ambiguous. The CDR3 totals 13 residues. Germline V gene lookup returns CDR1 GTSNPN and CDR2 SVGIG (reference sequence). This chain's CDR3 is CAWDVADNTGAFF. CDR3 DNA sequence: TGTGCCTGGGACGTGGCAGACAACACTGGAGCTTTCTTT. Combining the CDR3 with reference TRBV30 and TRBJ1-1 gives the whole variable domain SQTIHQWPATLVQPVGSPLSLECTVEGTSNPNLYWYRQAAGRGLQLLFYSVGIGQISSEVPQNLSASRPQDRQFILSSKKLLLSDSGFYLCAWDVADNTGAFFGQGTRLTVV.

CDR3 in DNA: TGTGCCAGCAGCGCCAGACAGGTTGCTAGCACAGATACGCAGTATTTT. Its protein is CASSARQVASTDTQYF. The chain has TRBV9 and TRBJ2-3; a weak D match, TRBD1 (6 bases). CDR3 length: 16 residues. The ends were cut back, 3 bases at V and 0 bases at J, with 14 bases in the middle. CDR1 SGDLS and CDR2 YYNGEE come from the germline V gene.

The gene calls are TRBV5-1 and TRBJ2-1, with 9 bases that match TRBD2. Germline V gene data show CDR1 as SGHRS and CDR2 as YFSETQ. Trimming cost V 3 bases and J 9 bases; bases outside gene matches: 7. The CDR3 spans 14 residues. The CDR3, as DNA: TGCGCCAGCAGCTCGATTAGCGGGAGTCGTGAGCAGTTCTTC. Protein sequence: CASSSISGSREQFF.

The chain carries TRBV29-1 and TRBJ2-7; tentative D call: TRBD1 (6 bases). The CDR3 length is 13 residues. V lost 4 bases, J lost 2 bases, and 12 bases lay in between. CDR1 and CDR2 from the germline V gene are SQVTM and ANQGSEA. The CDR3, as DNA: TGCAGCGTTGCTACAGGGATTCCCTACGAGCAGTACTTC. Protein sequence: CSVATGIPYEQYF.

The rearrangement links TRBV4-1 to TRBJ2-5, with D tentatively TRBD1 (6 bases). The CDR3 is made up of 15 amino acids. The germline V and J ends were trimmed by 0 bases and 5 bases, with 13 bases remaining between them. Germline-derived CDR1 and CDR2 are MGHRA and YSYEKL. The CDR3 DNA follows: TGCGCCAGCAGCCAAGATGTACAGGGCAGGGAGACCCAGTACTTC. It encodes CASSQDVQGRETQYF.

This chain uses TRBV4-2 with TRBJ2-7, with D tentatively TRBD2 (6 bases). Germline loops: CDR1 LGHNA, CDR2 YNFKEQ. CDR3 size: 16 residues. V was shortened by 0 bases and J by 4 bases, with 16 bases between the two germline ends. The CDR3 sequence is CASSQDGGSSSYEQYF. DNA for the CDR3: TGTGCCAGCAGCCAAGATGGGGGGAGTTCATCTTACGAGCAGTACTTC.

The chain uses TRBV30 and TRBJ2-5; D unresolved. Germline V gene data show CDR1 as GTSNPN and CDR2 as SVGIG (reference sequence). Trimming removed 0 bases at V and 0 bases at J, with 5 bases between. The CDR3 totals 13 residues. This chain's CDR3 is CAWSVRHQETQYF. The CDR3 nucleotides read TGTGCCTGGAGTGTGAGGCACCAAGAGACCCAGTACTTC.

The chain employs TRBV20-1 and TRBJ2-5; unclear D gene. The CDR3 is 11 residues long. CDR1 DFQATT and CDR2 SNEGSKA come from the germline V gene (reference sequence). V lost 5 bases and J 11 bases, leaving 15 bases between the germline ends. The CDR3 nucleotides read TGCAGTGCTCCAGAGCAATATCGTCAGTACTTC. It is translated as CSAPEQYRQYF.

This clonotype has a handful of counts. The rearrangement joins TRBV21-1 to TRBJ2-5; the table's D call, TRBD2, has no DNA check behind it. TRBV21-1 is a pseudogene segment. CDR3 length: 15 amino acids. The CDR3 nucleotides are TGTGCCAGCAGAAGGACTAGCGGGACTCAAGAGACCCAGTACTTC. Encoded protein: CASRRTSGTQETQYF.

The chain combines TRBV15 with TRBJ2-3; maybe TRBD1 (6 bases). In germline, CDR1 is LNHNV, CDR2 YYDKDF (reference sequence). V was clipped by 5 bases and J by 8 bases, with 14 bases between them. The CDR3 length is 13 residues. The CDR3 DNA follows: TGTGCCACCAGCCTGGGGGCCCGGAGTACGCAGTATTTT. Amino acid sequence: CATSLGARSTQYF.

CDR3 in amino acids: CASSESGMGVIETQYF. The CDR3 nucleotides are TGTGCCAGCAGCGAGAGCGGGATGGGGGTGATAGAGACCCAGTACTTC. This chain uses TRBV3-1 with TRBJ2-7; 7 nucleotides line up with TRBD2. The DNA end is a closer match to TRBJ2-5, so the J assignment may be wrong. The CDR3 is 16 residues long. CDR1 and CDR2 from the germline V gene are LGHDT and YNNKEL (reference sequence).

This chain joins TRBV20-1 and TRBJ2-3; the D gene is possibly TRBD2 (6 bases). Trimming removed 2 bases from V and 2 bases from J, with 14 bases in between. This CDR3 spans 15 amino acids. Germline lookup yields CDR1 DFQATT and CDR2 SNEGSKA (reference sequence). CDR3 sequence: CSARMDYHYTDTQYF. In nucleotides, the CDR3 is TGCAGTGCTAGAATGGACTACCATTACACAGATACGCAGTATTTT.

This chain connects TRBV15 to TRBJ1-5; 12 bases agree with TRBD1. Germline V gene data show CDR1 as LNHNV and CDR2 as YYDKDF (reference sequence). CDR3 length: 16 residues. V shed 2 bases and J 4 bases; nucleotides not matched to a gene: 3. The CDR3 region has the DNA TGTGCCACCAGCAGATGGGACAGGGGGCGAAATCAGCCCCAGCATTTT. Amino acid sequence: CATSRWDRGRNQPQHF.

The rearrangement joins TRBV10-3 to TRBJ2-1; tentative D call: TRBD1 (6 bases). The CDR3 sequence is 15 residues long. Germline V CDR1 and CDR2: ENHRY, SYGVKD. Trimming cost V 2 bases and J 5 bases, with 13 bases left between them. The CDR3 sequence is CAISEGPGQDNEQFF. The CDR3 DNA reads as TGTGCCATCAGTGAGGGGCCGGGACAAGACAATGAGCAGTTCTTC.

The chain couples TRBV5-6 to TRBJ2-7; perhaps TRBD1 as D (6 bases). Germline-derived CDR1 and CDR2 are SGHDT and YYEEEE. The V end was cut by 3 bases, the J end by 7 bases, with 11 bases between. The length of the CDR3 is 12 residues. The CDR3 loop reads CASSWGRMEQYF. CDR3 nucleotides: TGTGCCAGCAGCTGGGGGCGGATGGAGCAGTACTTC. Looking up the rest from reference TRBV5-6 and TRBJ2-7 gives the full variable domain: DAGVTQSPTHLIKTRGQQVTLRCSPKSGHDTVSWYQQALGQGPQFIFQYYEEEERQRGNFPDRFSGHQFPNYSSELNVNALLLGDSALYLCASSWGRMEQYFGPGTRLTVT.

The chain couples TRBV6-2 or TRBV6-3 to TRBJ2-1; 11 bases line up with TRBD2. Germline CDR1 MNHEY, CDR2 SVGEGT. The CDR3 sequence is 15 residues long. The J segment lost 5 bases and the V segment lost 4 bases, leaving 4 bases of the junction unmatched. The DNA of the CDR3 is TGTGCCAGCAGTTTAGCGGGAGGGCGGAACAATGAGCAGTTCTTC. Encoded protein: CASSLAGGRNNEQFF.

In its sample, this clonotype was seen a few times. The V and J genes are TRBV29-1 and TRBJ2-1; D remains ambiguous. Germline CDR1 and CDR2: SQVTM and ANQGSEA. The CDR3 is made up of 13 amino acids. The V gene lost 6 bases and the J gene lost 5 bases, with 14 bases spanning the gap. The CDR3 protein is CSVYGYRDNEQFF. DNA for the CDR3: TGCAGCGTATATGGGTATAGGGACAATGAGCAGTTCTTC.

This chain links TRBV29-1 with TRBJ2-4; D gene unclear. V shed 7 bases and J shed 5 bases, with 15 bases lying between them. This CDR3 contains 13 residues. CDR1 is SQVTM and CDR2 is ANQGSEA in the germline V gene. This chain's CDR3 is CSAKRPGENIQYF. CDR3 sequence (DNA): TGCAGCGCGAAAAGACCAGGAGAAAACATTCAGTACTTC.

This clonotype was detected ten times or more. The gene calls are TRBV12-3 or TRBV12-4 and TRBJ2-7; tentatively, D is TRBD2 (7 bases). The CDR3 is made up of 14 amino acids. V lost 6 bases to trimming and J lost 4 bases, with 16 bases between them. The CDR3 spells CASSLQGGGYEQYF. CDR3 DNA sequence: TGTGCCAGCAGCTTGCAGGGAGGGGGTTACGAGCAGTACTTC.

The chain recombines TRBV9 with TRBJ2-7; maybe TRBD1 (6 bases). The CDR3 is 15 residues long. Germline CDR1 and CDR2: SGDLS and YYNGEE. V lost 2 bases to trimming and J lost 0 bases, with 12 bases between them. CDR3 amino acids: CASSVGQLSSYEQYF. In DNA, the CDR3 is TGTGCCAGCAGCGTGGGACAACTATCCTCCTACGAGCAGTACTTC.

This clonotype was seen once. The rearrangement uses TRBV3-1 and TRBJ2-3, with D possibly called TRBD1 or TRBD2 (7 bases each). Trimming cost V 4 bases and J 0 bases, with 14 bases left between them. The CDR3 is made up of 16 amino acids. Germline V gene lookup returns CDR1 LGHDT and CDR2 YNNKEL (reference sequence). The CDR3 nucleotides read TGTGCCAGCAGCCGAGGGAGGGGGCGAAGCACAGATACGCAGTATTTT. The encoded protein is CASSRGRGRSTDTQYF.

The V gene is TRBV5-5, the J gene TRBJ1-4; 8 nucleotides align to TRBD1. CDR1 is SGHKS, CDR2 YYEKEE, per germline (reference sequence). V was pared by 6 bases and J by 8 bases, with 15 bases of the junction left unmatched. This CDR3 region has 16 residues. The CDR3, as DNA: TGTGCCAGCACCGACTCGACAGGGGCGGGAACCGAAAAACTGTTTTTT. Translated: CASTDSTGAGTEKLFF. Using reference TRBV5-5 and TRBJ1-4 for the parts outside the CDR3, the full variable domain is DAGVTQSPTHLIKTRGQQVTLRCSPISGHKSVSWYQQVLGQGPQFIFQYYEKEERGRGNFPDRFSARQFPNYSSELNVNALLLGDSALYLCASTDSTGAGTEKLFFGSGTQLSVL.

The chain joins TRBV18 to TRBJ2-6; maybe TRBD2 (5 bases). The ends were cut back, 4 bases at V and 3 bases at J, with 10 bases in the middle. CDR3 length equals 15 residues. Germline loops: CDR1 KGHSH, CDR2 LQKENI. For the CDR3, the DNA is TGTGCCAGCTCACTAGATGGAGGTGGGGCCAACGTCCTGACTTTC. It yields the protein CASSLDGGGANVLTF.

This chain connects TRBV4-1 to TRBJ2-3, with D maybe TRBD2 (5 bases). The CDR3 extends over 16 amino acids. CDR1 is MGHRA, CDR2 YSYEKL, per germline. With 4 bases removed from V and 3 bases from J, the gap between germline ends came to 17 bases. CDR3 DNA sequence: TGCGCCAGCAGCCTCCGAGGCGGAGGCGGAACAGATACGCAGTATTTT. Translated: CASSLRGGGGTDTQYF.

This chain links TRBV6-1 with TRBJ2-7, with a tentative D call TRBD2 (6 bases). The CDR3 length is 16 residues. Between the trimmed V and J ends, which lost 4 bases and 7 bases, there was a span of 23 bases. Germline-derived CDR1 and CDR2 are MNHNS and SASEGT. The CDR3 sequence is CASSGLRGLQTGEQYF. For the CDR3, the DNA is TGTGCCAGCAGTGGGCTAAGGGGACTCCAAACTGGGGAGCAGTACTTC.

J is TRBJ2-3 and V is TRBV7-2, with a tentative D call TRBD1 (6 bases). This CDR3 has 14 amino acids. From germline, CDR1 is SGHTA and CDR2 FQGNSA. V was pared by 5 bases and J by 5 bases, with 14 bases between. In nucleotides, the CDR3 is TGTGCCAGCAGCCTTTTAGGGGGTGTAGATACGCAGTATTTT. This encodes CASSLLGGVDTQYF.

The CDR3 sequence is CSASPTDNYGYTF. The CDR3 DNA reads as TGCAGTGCTAGCCCGACGGACAACTATGGCTACACCTTC. This chain connects TRBV20-1 to TRBJ1-2; no clear D. CDR1 is DFQATT, CDR2 SNEGSKA, per germline (reference sequence). V lost 3 bases, J lost 2 bases, and 10 bases lay in between. The CDR3 loop spans 13 amino acids.

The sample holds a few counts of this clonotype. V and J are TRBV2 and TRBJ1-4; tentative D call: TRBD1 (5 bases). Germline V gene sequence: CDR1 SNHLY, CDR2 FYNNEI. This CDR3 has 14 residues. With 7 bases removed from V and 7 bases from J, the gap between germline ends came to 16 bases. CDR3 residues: CASNGRQSGEKLFF. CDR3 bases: TGTGCCAGCAATGGAAGACAGTCAGGTGAAAAACTGTTTTTT.

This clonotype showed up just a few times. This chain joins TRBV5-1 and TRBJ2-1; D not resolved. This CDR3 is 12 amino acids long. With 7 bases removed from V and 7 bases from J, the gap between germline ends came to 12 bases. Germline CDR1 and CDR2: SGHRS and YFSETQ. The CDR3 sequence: CASSHPTNEQFF. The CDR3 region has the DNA TGCGCCAGCTCGCACCCAACTAATGAGCAGTTCTTC.